This T cell receptor (beta chain) was retrieved from a study of cytomegalovirus exposure and HLA in healthy donors. Study findings and constraints: As was reported, the classifier diagnosed cytomegalovirus status with high specificity and sensitivity.

Of note for this clone: What it binds is unknown.

Germline lookup yields CDR1 SQVTM and CDR2 ANQGSEA. V shed 3 bases and J shed 2 bases, with 12 bases lying between them. The CDR3 has 14 residues. 13 Jbeta primers and 60 Vbeta primers were used for the PCR. Profiling relied on immunoSEQ multiplex PCR, and the TCRdb table lists in-frame clones only, not all of them. The sample lists 110,000 to 150,000 clones, approximately 84% occurring once. Among the donors, all were healthy bone marrow donors. This chain uses TRBV29-1 with TRBJ2-3; TRBD1 might be the D (5 bases). The material sequenced was PBMCs. This clonotype originated in a woman in her fifties or sixties in good health and CMV-seropositive. The CDR3 DNA is TGCAGCGTTGATGCAGGGTGGGACACAGATACGCAGTATTTT. Its translation: CSVDAGWDTDTQYF.